The next 16 T cell receptor beta chains were all read from a single sample in a study of T cells in Graves' hyperthyroidism and ophthalmopathy (dated by TCRdb to the late 2010s). The method was multiplex PCR. Sequencing was performed on an Illumina HiSeq 2000. The TCR beta CDR3 regions were amplified from the RNA transcripts. The TCR CDR3 was subjected to a first round of RT-PCR using the HTBI primer set and the Qiagen OneStep RT-PCR kit. TCRdb reanalyzed the raw reads on its own, using fastp at Q25 for trimming and MiXCR for clone calling, and kept in-frame beta chains. Each entry is one CDR3 protein sequence, shown with its most common DNA and genes. Present in this sample are roughly 500,000 distinct CDR3 sequences, over 45% of which were seen just once. The biggest ten clones account for 35% to 50% of the sample. The sample consisted of peripheral blood or thyroid tissue (not recorded which). The origin of the receptors is an adult woman with Graves' disease, either hyperthyroidism or ophthalmopathy (not recorded which).

The chain uses TRBV7-2 and TRBJ2-3; D call uncertain. CDR1 and CDR2 from the germline V gene are SGHTA and FQGNSA. The CDR3 has 13 amino acids. With 5 bases removed from V and 5 bases from J, the gap between germline ends came to 11 bases. The CDR3 sequence is CASSNLILDTQYF. As DNA, the CDR3 is TGTGCCAGCAGCAACCTGATACTAGATACGCAGTATTTT.

A few counts support this clonotype. CDR3 DNA sequence: TGTGCCAGCAGTGAATCAACCCTGGGAGCCCAGCGGCAGTACTTC. Amino acids: CASSESTLGAQRQYF. J is TRBJ2-7 and V is TRBV6-1, with TRBD2 as a possible D gene (5 bases). This CDR3 has 15 amino acids. V was cut by 2 bases and J by 9 bases, with 20 bases left in between. CDR1 and CDR2 (germline): MNHNS, SASEGT.

This clonotype has more than one count but fewer than ten. The chain is built from TRBV29-1 and TRBJ2-4; the D gene is possibly TRBD1 (5 bases). CDR1 is SQVTM, CDR2 ANQGSEA, per germline. V lost 4 bases to trimming and J lost 4 bases, with 5 bases between them. The CDR3 runs to 11 residues. As DNA, the CDR3 is TGCAGCGTTGGACAGAAAAACATTCAGTACTTC. It is translated as CSVGQKNIQYF.

Turning to this clonotype: Possible read error: a much larger clone is one base away. This rearrangement joins TRBV2 to TRBJ2-7; D unresolved. The CDR3 covers 12 residues. Trimming shortened V by 7 bases and J by 1 base, and 8 bases separated the two germline ends. Germline assignment: CDR1 SNHLY and CDR2 FYNNEI. The CDR3 protein is CASTDDSYEQYF. CDR3 bases: TGTGCCAGCACTGACGATTCCTACGAGCAGTACTTC.

Turning to this clonotype: A much bigger clone sits one base away, suggesting this may be a read error. V gene TRBV6-6 combines with J gene TRBJ1-6, with D possibly matching TRBD1 (5 bases). The CDR3 contains 17 residues. V was clipped by 8 bases and J by 8 bases, with 25 bases between them. Germline V gene sequence: CDR1 MNHNY, CDR2 SVGAGI (reference sequence). DNA of the CDR3: TGTGCCAGCGGTGAAGCGCTTCCCGAGACGGGGGATTCACCCCTCCACTTT. Residues: CASGEALPETGDSPLHF.

V and J are TRBV7-9 and TRBJ1-6, with D possibly being TRBD1 (5 bases). The CDR3 extends over 16 amino acids. CDR1 is SEHNR and CDR2 is FQNEAQ in the germline V gene (reference sequence). Trimming shortened V by 5 bases and J by 8 bases, and 19 bases separated the two germline ends. This CDR3 reads CASSASMGPRYSPLHF. CDR3 bases: TGTGCCAGCAGCGCGTCGATGGGGCCTCGTTATTCACCCCTCCACTTT.

This clonotype is a singleton in its sample. V and J are TRBV20-1 and TRBJ1-5; 7 nucleotides align to TRBD1. V was pared by 6 bases and J by 6 bases, with 11 bases of the junction left unmatched. This CDR3 has 14 residues. Germline assignment: CDR1 DFQATT and CDR2 SNEGSKA (reference sequence). The CDR3 nucleotides read TGCAGTGCCCCGGGACAGTCGCGGGGTCAGCCCCAGCATTTT. It specifies CSAPGQSRGQPQHF.

This clonotype has at least ten counts. The chain links TRBV6-1 to TRBJ1-5; a weak D match, TRBD1 (5 bases). The germline V and J ends were trimmed by 0 bases and 6 bases, with 12 bases remaining between them. There are 15 residues in the CDR3. The germline V gene encodes CDR1 MNHNS and CDR2 SASEGT. The CDR3 DNA reads as TGTGCCAGCAGTGAAGCGGGGGGTTTGGGTCAGCCCCAGCATTTT. It encodes CASSEAGGLGQPQHF.

This clonotype appeared a single time. The CDR3 sequence is CASRVEGANVLTF. CDR3 sequence (DNA): TGTGCCAGCAGGGTCGAGGGGGCCAACGTCCTGACTTTC. The V gene is TRBV2, the J gene TRBJ2-6, with D hard to call. The CDR3 consists of 13 residues. With 6 bases removed from V and 4 bases from J, the gap between germline ends came to 7 bases. Germline CDR1 SNHLY, CDR2 FYNNEI. The full variable domain, its missing parts supplied by reference TRBV2 and TRBJ2-6, is EPEVTQTPSHQVTQMGQEVILRCVPISNHLYFYWYRQILGQKVEFLVSFYNNEISEKSEIFDDQFSVERPDGSNFTLKIRSTKLEDSAMYFCASRVEGANVLTFGAGSRLTVL.

The rearrangement links TRBV20-1 to TRBJ2-5; D is ambiguous. The length of the CDR3 is 14 residues. Looked up from germline, CDR1 is DFQATT and CDR2 is SNEGSKA (reference sequence). Trimming took off 0 bases at V and 5 bases at J, with 13 bases between the two ends. This chain's CDR3 is CSARDRSERETQYF. In nucleotides, the CDR3 is TGCAGTGCTAGAGATCGTTCCGAAAGGGAGACCCAGTACTTC.

V and J are TRBV20-1 and TRBJ2-5, with D possibly called TRBD1 or TRBD2 (5 bases each). The CDR3 runs to 12 residues. Germline CDR1 and CDR2: DFQATT and SNEGSKA (reference sequence). CDR3 sequence (DNA): TGCAGCCGGGACCCCAGCCCCGAGACCCAGTACTTC. Protein: CSRDPSPETQYF.

This clonotype has at least ten counts. This rearrangement joins TRBV5-8 to TRBJ1-2; no clear D gene. V lost 4 bases and J lost 0, with 10 bases in between. The CDR3 spans 14 residues. CDR1 is SGHTS and CDR2 is YDEGEE in the germline V gene. This CDR3 is CASSPRTPNYGYTF. In nucleotides, the CDR3 is TGTGCCAGCAGCCCGCGGACCCCTAACTATGGCTACACCTTC.

The CDR3 region is CSVRDYEQYF. Written as DNA, the CDR3 is TGCAGCGTTCGGGACTACGAGCAGTACTTC. The rearrangement uses TRBV29-1 and TRBJ2-7, with a weak D call TRBD2 (5 bases). CDR3 length: 10 residues. Germline CDR1 SQVTM, CDR2 ANQGSEA. V lost 5 bases to trimming and J lost 3 bases, with 5 bases between them.

The chain uses TRBV6-1 and TRBJ1-2, with 7 bases fitting TRBD1. This CDR3 comprises 12 residues. CDR1 and CDR2 from the germline V gene are MNHNS and SASEGT. The J segment lost 9 bases and the V segment lost 7 bases, leaving 8 bases of the junction unmatched. CDR3 protein: CASNQGENSYTF. CDR3 DNA sequence: TGTGCCAGCAATCAGGGGGAAAATAGCTACACCTTC.

The CDR3 is CASSALRDSPLHF. CDR3 DNA: TGTGCCAGCAGCGCGTTGAGGGATTCACCCCTCCACTTT. The chain carries TRBV7-9 and TRBJ1-6; D is unclear. Germline V gene sequence: CDR1 SEHNR, CDR2 FQNEAQ (reference sequence). There are 13 residues in the CDR3. The germline V and J ends were trimmed by 5 bases and 8 bases, with 10 bases remaining between them.

The chain is built from TRBV11-1 and TRBJ1-1, with a possible D match to TRBD1 (5 bases). CDR3 length: 13 residues. V dropped 3 bases and J dropped 3 bases, with 8 bases sitting between them. Germline CDR1 and CDR2: SGHAT and FQDESV (reference sequence). CDR3 amino acids: CASSLGTYTEAFF. The CDR3 bases are TGTGCCAGCAGCTTGGGGACCTACACTGAAGCTTTCTTT.